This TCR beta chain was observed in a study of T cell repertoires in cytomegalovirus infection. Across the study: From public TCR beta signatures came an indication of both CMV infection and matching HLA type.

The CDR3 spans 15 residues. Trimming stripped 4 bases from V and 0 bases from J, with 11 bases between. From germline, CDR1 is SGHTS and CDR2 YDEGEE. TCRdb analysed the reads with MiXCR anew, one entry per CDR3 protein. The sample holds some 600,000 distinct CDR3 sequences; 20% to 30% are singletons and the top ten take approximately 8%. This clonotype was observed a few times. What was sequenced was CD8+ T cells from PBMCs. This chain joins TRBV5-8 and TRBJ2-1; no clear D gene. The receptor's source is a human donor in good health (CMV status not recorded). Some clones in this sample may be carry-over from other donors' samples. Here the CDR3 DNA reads TGTGCCAGCAGCGTCAGCCTCTTCTCCTACAATGAGCAGTTCTTC. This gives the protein CASSVSLFSYNEQFF.